This T cell receptor (beta chain) comes out of a study of graft-versus-host responses after intestinal transplantation. Study summary: Every transplant recipient was induced with anti-thymocyte globulin, then maintained on tacrolimus and steroids for about 3 years. Whole-study results and caveats: Analysis identified GvH clones in recipient marrow, with some appearing first in ileum or blood.

Germline CDR1 reads SGHVS; CDR2 reads FNYEAQ. This CDR3 comprises 15 residues. V shed 5 bases, J shed 5 bases, and the junction held 7 bases outside the gene matches. The protocol was immunoSEQ multiplex PCR, while the TCRdb copy is restricted to in-frame clones and leaves out a portion. This table holds roughly 43,000 clones, about 95% found once. Of note for this clone: What it binds is not known.

The chain carries TRBV7-6 and TRBJ2-2; TRBD1 matches 8 bases. The clonotype was recovered from a human patient who received an intestinal transplant, so some T cells may come from the graft donor. Sequenced material: PBMCs, taken 335 days after intestinal transplant. DNA of the CDR3: TGTGCCAGCAGCCGAGACAGGGGTGGTACCGGGGAGCTGTTTTTT. This encodes CASSRDRGGTGELFF.